This T cell receptor beta chain was sequenced in a study of blood T cell repertoires in COVID-19. This CDR3 is 13 amino acids long. Assay: immunoSEQ multiplex PCR; the TCRdb copy retains only in-frame clones and omits some. The table has 300,000 to 400,000 clones, about 87% seen once. Sample: peripheral blood. V gene TRBV21-1 combines with J gene TRBJ1-1. TRBV21-1 is deemed a pseudogene. The sequence derives from a woman aged 60-70 years with COVID-19, enrolled during active disease. CDR3 in DNA: TGTGCCAGCAGCAAAGGGAGGAACACTGAAGCTTTCTTT. Translation gives CASSKGRNTEAFF.